The clone carrying this T cell receptor (beta chain) has just a few counts. The antigen is unknown. CDR3 size: 13 residues. Germline V gene sequence: CDR1 SGHRS, CDR2 YFSETQ. The V end was cut by 4 bases, the J end by 0 bases, with 8 bases between. TCRdb ran MiXCR on the RT-PCR reads and lists one entry per CDR3 protein. The sample gives hundreds of thousands of distinct CDR3 sequences, more than 11% of which show up once; around 7.3% is in the top ten. The sample comes from a study of response to subunit inactivated influenza vaccine. Whole-study results and caveats: That few new T cells are recruited by each seasonal influenza vaccination was the authors' suggestion.

The source was PBMCs from blood, collected 14 to 15 days before vaccination. This clonotype originated in a man between 50 and 59 years old who received an inactivated influenza vaccine. This chain uses TRBV5-1 with TRBJ2-7; D not resolved. CDR3 region: CASSAWDSYEQYF. The CDR3, as DNA: TGCGCCAGCAGCGCCTGGGACTCCTACGAGCAGTACTTC.